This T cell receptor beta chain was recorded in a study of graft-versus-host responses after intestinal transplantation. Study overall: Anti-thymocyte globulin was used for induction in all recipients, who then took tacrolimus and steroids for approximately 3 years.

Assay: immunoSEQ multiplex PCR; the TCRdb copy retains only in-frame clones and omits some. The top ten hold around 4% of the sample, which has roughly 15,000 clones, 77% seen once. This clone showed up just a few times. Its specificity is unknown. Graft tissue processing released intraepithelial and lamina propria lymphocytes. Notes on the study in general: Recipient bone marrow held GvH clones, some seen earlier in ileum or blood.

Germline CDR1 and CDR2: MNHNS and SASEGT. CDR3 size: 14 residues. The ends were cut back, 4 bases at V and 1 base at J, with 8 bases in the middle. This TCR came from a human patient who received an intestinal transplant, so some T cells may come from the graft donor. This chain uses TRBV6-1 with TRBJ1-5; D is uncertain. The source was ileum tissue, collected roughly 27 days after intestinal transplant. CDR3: CASSVPGSNQPQHF. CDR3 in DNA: TGTGCCAGCAGTGTCCCAGGAAGCAATCAGCCCCAGCATTTT.